The 22 T cell receptor beta chains presented below share a single source sample, sequenced in a study of cytomegalovirus exposure and HLA in healthy donors. Using immunoSEQ multiplex PCR, the repertoire was profiled, and TCRdb retains in-frame clones only, with some absent. The sample has 120,000 or so clones, approximately 91% seen once. The sample comprised PBMCs. The receptors derive from a man aged 25 to 45 in good health and CMV-seronegative.

This chain links TRBV18 with TRBJ1-1; a weak D match, TRBD1 (5 bases). CDR1 is KGHSH, CDR2 LQKENI, per germline. Trimming cost V 3 bases and J 7 bases, with 6 bases left between them. The CDR3 is 11 amino acids. The CDR3 nucleotides read TGTGCCAGCTCACCCACAGGTGAAGCTTTCTTT. Its translation: CASSPTGEAFF.

The chain couples TRBV30 to TRBJ1-2; weak D call: TRBD1 (5 bases). The CDR3 contains 14 residues. Germline V gives CDR1 GTSNPN, CDR2 SVGIG (reference sequence). Trimming took 1 base from V and 6 from J, leaving 15 bases between them. The CDR3 DNA follows: TGTGCCTGGAGTGGGGGCACCCGCGGCGATGGCTACACCTTC. Amino acids: CAWSGGTRGDGYTF. The full variable domain, completed using reference TRBV30 and TRBJ1-2, is SQTIHQWPATLVQPVGSPLSLECTVEGTSNPNLYWYRQAAGRGLQLLFYSVGIGQISSEVPQNLSASRPQDRQFILSSKKLLLSDSGFYLCAWSGGTRGDGYTFGSGTRLTVV.

V and J are TRBV5-6 and TRBJ2-7, with D perhaps matching TRBD1 (6 bases). V was trimmed by 0 bases and J by 6 bases, leaving 10 bases between them. The CDR3 runs 13 residues. The germline CDR1 and CDR2 sequences are SGHDT and YYEEEE. In nucleotides, the CDR3 is TGTGCCAGCAGCTTGGGCCAGGGGCTCGAGCAGTACTTC. It translates to CASSLGQGLEQYF.

The chain joins TRBV2 to TRBJ1-1; D remains ambiguous. The CDR3 consists of 13 residues. Between the trimmed V and J ends, which lost 7 bases and 0 bases, there was a span of 9 bases. CDR1 is SNHLY and CDR2 is FYNNEI in the germline V gene. In DNA, the CDR3 is TGTGCCAGCACGGGAATCCTGAACACTGAAGCTTTCTTT. This codes for CASTGILNTEAFF. The whole variable domain, filled in from reference TRBV2 and TRBJ1-1, reads EPEVTQTPSHQVTQMGQEVILRCVPISNHLYFYWYRQILGQKVEFLVSFYNNEISEKSEIFDDQFSVERPDGSNFTLKIRSTKLEDSAMYFCASTGILNTEAFFGQGTRLTVV.

The chain couples TRBV4-1 to TRBJ2-3; 10 nucleotides match TRBD2. V shed 4 bases and J 6 bases; nucleotides not matched to a gene: 7. CDR1 and CDR2 (germline): MGHRA, YSYEKL. This CDR3 has 15 amino acids. CDR3 in amino acids: CASSRLAGVGDTQYF. The CDR3, as DNA: TGCGCCAGCAGCCGGCTAGCGGGAGTTGGCGATACGCAGTATTTT.

V usage is TRBV7-8 and J usage is TRBJ2-1; 8 bases line up with TRBD2. Germline trimming cut 4 bases from V and 0 bases from J; bases unmatched to any gene: 5. This CDR3 contains 16 residues. Germline CDR1 reads SGHVS; CDR2 reads FQNEAQ. The CDR3 is CASSSFSGISYNEQFF. The CDR3 region has the DNA TGTGCCAGCAGCTCCTTTAGCGGGATCTCCTACAATGAGCAGTTCTTC. The full variable domain, in which reference TRBV7-8 and TRBJ2-1 provide the parts outside the CDR3, is GAGVSQSPRYKVAKRGQDVALRCDPISGHVSLFWYQQALGQGPEFLTYFQNEAQLDKSGLPSDRFFAERPEGSVSTLKIQRTQQEDSAVYLCASSSFSGISYNEQFFGPGTRLTVL.

The chain couples TRBV5-1 to TRBJ2-1; tentatively, D is TRBD1 (6 bases). V was shortened by 2 bases and J by 2 bases, with 11 bases between the two germline ends. Germline CDR1 reads SGHRS; CDR2 reads YFSETQ. The length of the CDR3 is 15 residues. For the CDR3, the DNA is TGCGCCAGCAGCTTACAGGGAAACCCCTACAATGAGCAGTTCTTC. Translating gives CASSLQGNPYNEQFF. The full variable domain, with the rest looked up from reference TRBV5-1 and TRBJ2-1, is KAGVTQTPRYLIKTRGQQVTLSCSPISGHRSVSWYQQTPGQGLQFLFEYFSETQRNKGNFPGRFSGRQFSNSRSEMNVSTLELGDSALYLCASSLQGNPYNEQFFGPGTRLTVL.

J is TRBJ2-7 and V is TRBV25-1, with 7 bases fitting TRBD1. The CDR3 has 15 amino acids. Trimming took 4 bases from V and 6 from J; bases not matched to a gene: 12. CDR1 is MGHDK and CDR2 is SYGVNS in the germline V gene. The CDR3 here is CASSGTQGVWTEQYF. The CDR3 DNA reads as TGTGCCAGCAGTGGAACCCAGGGGGTATGGACCGAGCAGTACTTC.

This chain uses TRBV5-1 with TRBJ1-6, with a tentative D call TRBD1 (5 bases). The CDR3 runs to 14 residues. V was shortened by 2 bases and J by 4 bases, with 7 bases between the two germline ends. Germline V gene sequence: CDR1 SGHRS, CDR2 YFSETQ. This CDR3 reads CASSFGGYNSPLHF. CDR3 sequence (DNA): TGCGCCAGCAGCTTCGGGGGTTATAATTCACCCCTCCACTTT.

The chain joins TRBV7-3 to TRBJ2-5; TRBD1 aligns across 8 bases. This CDR3 region has 14 residues. Trimming took 4 bases from V and 1 from J; bases not matched to a gene: 2. Germline V lookup: CDR1 SGHTA, CDR2 FQGTGA. The DNA for the CDR3 is TGTGCCAGCAGCTCAACAGGGGGCCAAGAGACCCAGTACTTC. Residues: CASSSTGGQETQYF.

The chain carries TRBV7-8 and TRBJ2-1; TRBD2 might be the D (6 bases). The germline CDR1 and CDR2 sequences are SGHVS and FQNEAQ. This CDR3 region has 16 residues. V was pared by 3 bases and J by 6 bases, with 18 bases between. The CDR3 sequence: CASSLAKGLGFNEQFF. The CDR3 coding sequence is TGTGCCAGCAGCTTGGCGAAGGGACTGGGCTTCAATGAGCAGTTCTTC.

The rearrangement joins TRBV15 to TRBJ2-7, with 7 bases matching TRBD2. The V and J ends lost 4 bases and 2 bases, in that order; junction bases with no gene match: 2. Germline values: CDR1 LNHNV, CDR2 YYDKDF (reference sequence). This CDR3 comprises 13 residues. The CDR3 bases are TGTGCCACCAGCACCGGACTAGCCTACGAGCAGTACTTC. Translated: CATSTGLAYEQYF. Together with reference TRBV15 and TRBJ2-7, the CDR3 gives the full variable domain: DAMVIQNPRYQVTQFGKPVTLSCSQTLNHNVMYWYQQKSSQAPKLLFHYYDKDFNNEADTPDNFQSRRPNTSFCFLDIRSPGLGDTAMYLCATSTGLAYEQYFGPGTRLTVT.

The rearrangement joins TRBV29-1 to TRBJ2-1; D perhaps matches TRBD2 (6 bases). The CDR3 has 16 amino acids. The V gene lost 0 bases and the J gene lost 7 bases, with 19 bases spanning the gap. CDR1 is SQVTM, CDR2 ANQGSEA, per germline. This CDR3 is CSVEDQIGGRKNEQFF. Written as DNA, the CDR3 is TGCAGCGTTGAAGACCAAATCGGGGGTCGGAAGAATGAGCAGTTCTTC.

V is TRBV12-5 and J is TRBJ2-1, with 7 bases identical to TRBD1. The junction had 9 bases not matched to a gene; V was cut back by 0 bases and J by 7 bases. There are 16 residues in the CDR3. In germline, CDR1 is LGHNT, CDR2 FRNRAP. CDR3 nucleotide sequence: TGTGCTAGTGGTTTGGTACTAGACAGGGTGAATAATGAGCAGTTCTTC. Translating it yields CASGLVLDRVNNEQFF.

The chain carries TRBV29-1 and TRBJ2-3; 8 bases fit TRBD1. The CDR3 is 15 residues long. Unmatched junction bases numbered 8, after V lost 6 bases and J lost 0 bases. Germline assignment: CDR1 SQVTM and CDR2 ANQGSEA. CDR3 in amino acids: CSVRPRDRSTDTQYF. The CDR3 bases are TGCAGCGTCCGGCCAAGGGACAGGAGCACAGATACGCAGTATTTT.

This rearrangement joins TRBV6-5 to TRBJ1-2; 7 bases fit TRBD1. V lost 2 bases and J lost 5; bases outside the gene matches: 8. Germline V gives CDR1 MNHEY, CDR2 SVGAGI. The CDR3 is 15 amino acids. CDR3 loop: CASSYAEGARYGYTF. CDR3 DNA: TGTGCCAGCAGTTACGCCGAGGGGGCTAGGTATGGCTACACCTTC.

The chain employs TRBV7-9 and TRBJ2-5; 9 nucleotides line up with TRBD1. This CDR3 comprises 16 residues. V lost 5 bases to trimming and J lost 3 bases; unmatched junction nucleotides: 10. The V gene's germline CDR1 is SEHNR and CDR2 FQNEAQ (reference sequence). The CDR3, as DNA: TGTGCCAGCAGCACCAACCGGGACAGGGAGAAAGAGACCCAGTACTTC. Translating gives CASSTNRDREKETQYF.

This chain uses TRBV6-1 with TRBJ1-1; D possibly corresponds to TRBD1 (5 bases). Trimming pared 1 base from V and 0 bases from J, leaving 15 bases between. Germline lookup yields CDR1 MNHNS and CDR2 SASEGT. CDR3 length: 17 amino acids. The CDR3 sequence: CASSEGSRTFMNTEAFF. The CDR3 region has the DNA TGTGCCAGCAGTGAAGGGAGCAGGACATTCATGAACACTGAAGCTTTCTTT.

The genes are TRBV19 and TRBJ2-1, with D possibly matching TRBD2 (5 bases). The CDR3 totals 13 residues. Germline values: CDR1 LNHDA, CDR2 SQIVND (reference sequence). Between the trimmed V and J ends, which lost 6 bases and 8 bases, there was a span of 14 bases. CDR3 DNA: TGTGCCAGTAGAGCGCAGCCGGGATATGAGCAGTTCTTC. Encoded protein: CASRAQPGYEQFF. Together with reference TRBV19 and TRBJ2-1, the CDR3 gives the full variable domain: DGGITQSPKYLFRKEGQNVTLSCEQNLNHDAMYWYRQDPGQGLRLIYYSQIVNDFQKGDIAEGYSVSREKKESFPLTVTSAQKNPTAFYLCASRAQPGYEQFFGPGTRLTVL.

The chain uses TRBV10-1 and TRBJ1-1; a weak D match, TRBD1 (5 bases). Trimming left V 3 bases short and J 3 bases short, with 11 bases between. Germline values: CDR1 WNHNN, CDR2 SYGVQD (reference sequence). This CDR3 has 14 amino acids. This CDR3 is CASSDTGKDTEAFF. CDR3 in DNA: TGCGCCAGCAGTGACACAGGAAAGGACACTGAAGCTTTCTTT.

The chain recombines TRBV4-3 with TRBJ1-4, with 8 positions matching TRBD1. This CDR3 has 15 residues. Germline CDR1 and CDR2: LGHNA and YSLEER. J lost 7 bases, V lost 0 bases, and 4 bases had no gene match. The DNA of the CDR3 is TGCGCCAGCAGCCAAGATTCGACAGGGGTTGAAAAACTGTTTTTT. The encoded protein is CASSQDSTGVEKLFF.

V gene TRBV4-1 combines with J gene TRBJ2-3; no reliable D call. Per the germline V gene, CDR1 is MGHRA and CDR2 is YSYEKL. The CDR3 loop spans 13 amino acids. Trimming stripped 0 bases from V and 8 bases from J, with 9 bases between. As DNA, the CDR3 is TGCGCCAGCAGCCAAGAGTCCTCGGGTACGCAGTATTTT. Translation gives CASSQESSGTQYF.